This is a list of T cell receptor beta chains from one sample in a study of shared clonotypes between healthy human individuals. Profiling relied on immunoSEQ multiplex PCR, and the TCRdb table lists in-frame clones only, not all of them. The sample shows about 180,000 clones, about 93% of them seen only once. Sequencing input: naive CD4+ T cells sorted from blood. The receptors derive from a young woman in good health. CDR3s include the opening cysteine and the closing phenylalanine or tryptophan. A D gene is named only where the DNA matches it firmly. Only some rows state a clone size, as once, few, many or a class for expanded clones.

j_call clone_size d_call v_call cdr3_nt cdr3_aa
TRBJ2-1 NA TRBD2 TRBV11-1 TGTGCCAGCAGCCCAACCTCGACTAGCGGGATTTACAATGAGCAGTTCTTC CASSPTSTSGIYNEQFF
TRBJ2-3 NA NA TRBV6-4 TGTGCCAGCAGTCTCACTGGTGGGAGCACAGATACGCAGTATTTT CASSLTGGSTDTQYF
TRBJ2-7 NA TRBD2 TRBV5-1 TGCGCCAGCAGCTTCGGGACTACGTTCTCCTACGAGCAGTACTTC CASSFGTTFSYEQYF
TRBJ2-7 NA TRBD2 TRBV28 TGTGCCAGCAGCAATAGCGGGAGTGGTTCCTACGAGCAGTACTTC CASSNSGSGSYEQYF
TRBJ2-3 NA NA TRBV13 TGTGCCAGCAGCCCCCGGGCAGAAACAGATACGCAGTATTTT CASSPRAETDTQYF
TRBJ2-7 NA NA TRBV28 TGTGCCAGCACCGAAACAGCCAGTAGCTCCTACGAGCAGTACTTC CASTETASSSYEQYF
TRBJ2-3 NA NA TRBV5-5 TGTGCCAGCAGCTTGGGATGGCATTCTAGCACAGATACGCAGTATTTT CASSLGWHSSTDTQYF
TRBJ1-4 NA TRBD1 TRBV27 TGTGCCAGCTCCTTCCGGGACAGTGAAAAACTGTTTTTT CASSFRDSEKLFF
TRBJ2-7 NA NA TRBV5-5 TGTGCCAGCAGCTTGCATGCACGAGTTGAACTCAGCTCCTACGAGCAGTACTTC CASSLHARVELSSYEQYF
TRBJ2-7 NA TRBD2 TRBV4-2 TGTGCCAGCAGCCCATTGGACGGAATTAAGCGGGAGGTCTCCTACGAGCAGTACTTC CASSPLDGIKREVSYEQYF
TRBJ2-7 once NA TRBV6-5 TGTGCCAGCAGACCCCTCGAGCGGGCTGTTCCCGAGCAGTACTTC CASRPLERAVPEQYF
TRBJ2-7 NA NA TRBV27 TGTGCCAGCAGTTTCGGGTTCTCCTACGAGCAGTACTTC CASSFGFSYEQYF
TRBJ2-7 few NA TRBV28 TGTGCCAGCAGTTTCTTTACTACCACCAACGAGCAGTACTTC CASSFFTTTNEQYF
TRBJ2-1 once NA TRBV27 TGTGCCAGCAGCCGGGACTTTTCCTCGAGGAATGAGCAGTTCTTC CASSRDFSSRNEQFF
TRBJ2-7 NA NA TRBV9 TGTGCCAGCAGCGCATCATCTCGGGACGTAACCTACGAGCAGTACTTC CASSASSRDVTYEQYF
TRBJ2-3 NA TRBD2 TRBV5-1 TGCGCCAGCAGCTGGGGGGCGGGAGGCAGCACAGATACGCAGTATTTT CASSWGAGGSTDTQYF
TRBJ2-7 NA NA TRBV11-2 TGTGCCAGCAGCTTAGCGGCGGGGGCTTACGAGCAGTACTTC CASSLAAGAYEQYF
TRBJ2-7 NA TRBD1 TRBV28 TGTGTCAGCAGGGGACAGGGTGGGAACTACGAGCAGTACTTC CVSRGQGGNYEQYF